This TCR beta chain was recorded in a study of blood T cell repertoires in COVID-19. About the study: Material from acute and convalescent COVID-19 was sourced from the United States, Italy and Spain. T cells, B-cell-depleted T cells, or PBMCs provided the cDNA or gDNA that served as material.

As processed by the authors: Amplification of reference gene primers was used by the study to estimate nucleated cell counts. Assay: immunoSEQ multiplex PCR; the TCRdb copy retains only in-frame clones and omits some. Clone size and V and J calls were adopted from that table, with D and trimming inferred from the DNA. The sample has over 90,000 clones; 70% to 80% are singletons. Germline V gene sequence: CDR1 KGHDR, CDR2 SFDVKD. This CDR3 spans 14 amino acids. The V and J ends lost 7 bases and 5 bases, in that order; junction bases with no gene match: 4. The material sequenced was peripheral blood. The chain recombines TRBV24-1 with TRBJ2-5; TRBD1 aligns across 12 bases. This TCR was sampled from a man aged 55 to 70 with active or convalescent COVID-19. CDR3 region: CATRGTGGVETQYF. The CDR3, as DNA: TGTGCCACCAGAGGGACAGGGGGCGTGGAGACCCAGTACTTC.